The source of this TCR beta chain is a study of CD4+ T cells in melanoma. Findings and caveats of the study: CD8+ T cell, macrophage and B cell function reportedly correlated with neoantigen-specific CD4+ T cells. In melanoma, neoantigen-specific CD4+ T cells reportedly differed in differentiation state.

Germline CDR1 SGHNT, CDR2 YYREEE (reference sequence). Trimming cost V 3 bases and J 2 bases; bases outside gene matches: 6. This CDR3 has 15 residues. On this clone: Its matching antigen is unknown.

The repertoire was sequenced with immunoSEQ multiplex PCR; TCRdb's copy has only in-frame clones and lacks some. The profile shows more than 110,000 clones, about 93% of them singletons. This chain links TRBV5-4 with TRBJ1-1; 8 nucleotides match TRBD1. This clonotype was obtained from a human donor with melanoma. The CDR3 loop reads CASSWPGQGNTEAFF. The CDR3 DNA follows: TGTGCCAGCAGCTGGCCCGGACAGGGCAACACTGAAGCTTTCTTT.